This T cell receptor (beta chain) was sequenced in a study of blood T cells in healthy people across ages. A J-beta primer mix and a sample-barcoded 5' primer were used in a second PCR of about 7 to 12 cycles. TCRdb re-analysed the 5' RACE reads in MiXCR, keeping a single row per CDR3 protein. The data contain 890,000 or so distinct CDR3 sequences, around 68% of them singletons. As concerns this clonotype: The antigen remains undetermined.

Trimming pared 3 bases from V and 5 bases from J, leaving 11 bases between. There are 14 residues in the CDR3. Findings and limits, study-wide: Observed TCR beta diversity per million T cells went down as age went up. This fall followed a roughly linear course with age.

The rearrangement uses TRBV12-3 or TRBV12-4 and TRBJ2-1; D is unresolved. The sequence came from a young man in good health. Sequenced sample: blood. The CDR3 DNA sequence: TGTGCCAGCAGTTTTTTGCCAGCGAACAATGAGCAGTTCTTC. It specifies CASSFLPANNEQFF.